A selection of T cell receptor beta chains follows, all from one sample in a study of cytomegalovirus exposure and HLA in healthy donors. Measured with immunoSEQ multiplex PCR; TCRdb has only the in-frame clones, and not every one. The sample lists 110,000 to 150,000 clones, 77% occurring once. The sample comprised PBMCs. These receptors were taken from a male donor in good health and CMV-seronegative. Each CDR3 is given with its conserved first and last residue. Fields, in order: V gene, D gene, J gene, clone size, CDR3 protein, CDR3 DNA. A D gene is named only where the DNA matches it firmly. Where a row states a size, it is once, few, many or the class of an expanded clone; other rows omit it.

v_call: TRBV7-9; d_call: TRBD1; j_call: TRBJ1-3; clone_size: few; cdr3_aa: CASSLTGTSGNTIYF; cdr3_nt: TGTGCCAGCAGCTTGACAGGGACCTCTGGAAACACCATATATTTT
v_call: TRBV2; d_call: .; j_call: TRBJ1-2; clone_size: .; cdr3_aa: CASSLRGAGYGYTF; cdr3_nt: TGTGCCAGCAGTTTAAGGGGTGCGGGATATGGCTACACCTTC
v_call: TRBV7-3; d_call: .; j_call: TRBJ2-6; clone_size: .; cdr3_aa: CASSLKAGVGANVLTF; cdr3_nt: TGTGCCAGCAGCTTAAAGGCCGGGGTTGGGGCCAACGTCCTGACTTTC
v_call: TRBV9; d_call: TRBD1; j_call: TRBJ1-2; clone_size: .; cdr3_aa: CASSVAGGSVGYTF; cdr3_nt: TGTGCCAGCAGCGTAGCAGGGGGAAGTGTTGGCTACACCTTC
v_call: TRBV7-9; d_call: .; j_call: TRBJ2-5; clone_size: .; cdr3_aa: CASSLAEVSRETQYF; cdr3_nt: TGTGCCAGCAGCTTAGCAGAGGTCTCCCGGGAGACCCAGTACTTC
v_call: TRBV10-1; d_call: .; j_call: TRBJ1-5; clone_size: .; cdr3_aa: CASRTLNTGRGSNQPQHF; cdr3_nt: TGCGCCAGCAGGACCCTAAATACAGGGAGGGGTAGCAATCAGCCCCAGCATTTT
v_call: TRBV6-1; d_call: .; j_call: TRBJ2-3; clone_size: .; cdr3_aa: CASSEGLASSTDTQYF; cdr3_nt: TGTGCCAGCAGTGAAGGGCTAGCGTCTAGCACAGATACGCAGTATTTT
v_call: TRBV7-3; d_call: TRBD2; j_call: TRBJ2-1; clone_size: .; cdr3_aa: CASSPQRESHGDEQFF; cdr3_nt: TGTGCCAGCAGCCCTCAGCGGGAGAGTCATGGGGATGAGCAGTTCTTC
v_call: TRBV2; d_call: .; j_call: TRBJ1-2; clone_size: .; cdr3_aa: CASRATGNGYTF; cdr3_nt: TGTGCCAGCAGGGCCACAGGGAACGGCTACACCTTC
v_call: TRBV9; d_call: .; j_call: TRBJ2-4; clone_size: few; cdr3_aa: CASSVGCVSAKNIQYF; cdr3_nt: TGTGCCAGCAGCGTAGGGTGCGTATCCGCCAAAAACATTCAGTACTTC
v_call: TRBV7-3; d_call: TRBD2; j_call: TRBJ2-6; clone_size: .; cdr3_aa: CASSSWGSGVSGANGLTF; cdr3_nt: TGTGCCAGCTCCTCTTGGGGTAGCGGGGTCTCTGGGGCCAACGGCCTGACTTTC
v_call: TRBV5-1; d_call: .; j_call: TRBJ2-7; clone_size: .; cdr3_aa: CASSLETTGTEQYF; cdr3_nt: TGCGCCAGCAGCTTGGAAACTACAGGGACCGAGCAGTACTTC
v_call: TRBV6-5; d_call: .; j_call: TRBJ1-4; clone_size: .; cdr3_aa: CASSVTADEKLFF; cdr3_nt: TGTGCCAGCAGTGTGACAGCAGATGAAAAACTGTTTTTT
v_call: TRBV7-2; d_call: TRBD1; j_call: TRBJ1-5; clone_size: .; cdr3_aa: CASSLGQGARQPQHF; cdr3_nt: TGTGCCAGCAGCTTAGGACAGGGGGCCCGTCAGCCCCAGCATTTT
v_call: TRBV6-5; d_call: .; j_call: TRBJ2-5; clone_size: few; cdr3_aa: CASSYRAGETQYF; cdr3_nt: TGTGCCAGCAGTTACAGGGCAGGGGAGACCCAGTACTTC
v_call: TRBV5-6; d_call: TRBD2; j_call: TRBJ2-7; clone_size: .; cdr3_aa: CASSLLAGSMSEQYF; cdr3_nt: TGTGCCAGCAGCTTGTTAGCGGGGTCTATGAGTGAGCAGTACTTC
v_call: TRBV5-1; d_call: TRBD1; j_call: TRBJ1-1; clone_size: .; cdr3_aa: CASSLAWTGIGSNTEAFF; cdr3_nt: TGCGCCAGCAGCTTGGCCTGGACAGGTATCGGTTCTAACACTGAAGCTTTCTTT
v_call: TRBV5-6; d_call: .; j_call: TRBJ2-5; clone_size: .; cdr3_aa: CASSLVRGWETQYF; cdr3_nt: TGTGCCAGCAGCTTAGTACGAGGTTGGGAGACCCAGTACTTC
v_call: TRBV11-2; d_call: .; j_call: TRBJ1-1; clone_size: .; cdr3_aa: CASSSPLPRSRGAFF; cdr3_nt: TGTGCCAGCAGCTCCCCTCTTCCGAGGAGCCGGGGGGCTTTCTTT
v_call: TRBV5-4; d_call: .; j_call: TRBJ2-3; clone_size: once; cdr3_aa: CASSFPGRAQYF; cdr3_nt: TGTGCCAGCAGCTTCCCGGGAAGGGCGCAGTATTTT
v_call: TRBV5-1; d_call: .; j_call: TRBJ2-5; clone_size: .; cdr3_aa: CASSKGTGQEAQYF; cdr3_nt: TGCGCCAGCAGTAAGGGGACGGGACAAGAGGCCCAGTACTTC
v_call: TRBV6-1; d_call: TRBD1; j_call: TRBJ1-1; clone_size: .; cdr3_aa: CASSSQGATEAFF; cdr3_nt: TGTGCCAGCAGTTCACAGGGGGCGACTGAAGCTTTCTTT
v_call: TRBV10-1; d_call: .; j_call: TRBJ2-2; clone_size: few; cdr3_aa: CASSRDTNPTGELFF; cdr3_nt: TGCGCCAGCAGCCGGGACACAAACCCCACCGGGGAGCTGTTTTTT
v_call: TRBV6-5; d_call: TRBD2; j_call: TRBJ2-7; clone_size: .; cdr3_aa: CASSYVAGGLYEQYF; cdr3_nt: TGTGCCAGCAGTTATGTAGCGGGAGGACTCTACGAGCAGTACTTC
v_call: TRBV6-5; d_call: .; j_call: TRBJ2-7; clone_size: .; cdr3_aa: CASSRDTNEQYF; cdr3_nt: TGTGCCAGCTCCAGGGACACCAACGAGCAGTACTTC
v_call: TRBV11-2; d_call: TRBD1; j_call: TRBJ1-2; clone_size: once; cdr3_aa: CATTTGGPYGYTF; cdr3_nt: TGTGCCACCACGACAGGGGGGCCCTATGGCTACACCTTC
v_call: TRBV5-5; d_call: TRBD1; j_call: TRBJ1-6; clone_size: once; cdr3_aa: CASSLEGGRYNSPLHF; cdr3_nt: TGTGCCAGCAGCTTGGAAGGGGGCCGCTATAATTCACCCCTCCACTTT
v_call: TRBV7-6; d_call: .; j_call: TRBJ1-1; clone_size: few; cdr3_aa: CASSLVGGNKAAFF; cdr3_nt: TGTGCCAGCAGCTTAGTTGGGGGGAACAAGGCAGCTTTCTTT
v_call: TRBV6-7; d_call: .; j_call: TRBJ1-2; clone_size: few; cdr3_aa: CASSYIVPSGYTF; cdr3_nt: TGTGCCAGCAGTTACATAGTCCCTAGTGGCTACACCTTC
v_call: TRBV5-1; d_call: TRBD2; j_call: TRBJ2-4; clone_size: .; cdr3_aa: CASSLTSGSIKNIQYF; cdr3_nt: TGCGCCAGCAGCTTGACTAGCGGGAGTATCAAAAACATTCAGTACTTC
v_call: TRBV6-5; d_call: TRBD2; j_call: TRBJ2-1; clone_size: .; cdr3_aa: CASSSSGGMDEQFF; cdr3_nt: TGTGCCAGCAGTTCGTCGGGGGGGATGGATGAGCAGTTCTTC
v_call: TRBV4-3; d_call: .; j_call: TRBJ2-1; clone_size: .; cdr3_aa: CASSPERDIYNEQFF; cdr3_nt: TGCGCCAGCAGCCCTGAGAGGGACATCTACAATGAGCAGTTCTTC
v_call: TRBV4-2; d_call: .; j_call: TRBJ1-5; clone_size: once; cdr3_aa: CASSRPGVQPQHF; cdr3_nt: TGTGCCAGCAGCCGTCCCGGGGTTCAGCCCCAGCATTTT
v_call: TRBV2; d_call: TRBD2; j_call: TRBJ2-1; clone_size: .; cdr3_aa: CASSEATSAWNEQFF; cdr3_nt: TGTGCCAGCAGTGAGGCTACTAGCGCCTGGAATGAGCAGTTCTTC
v_call: TRBV5-4; d_call: TRBD1; j_call: TRBJ2-7; clone_size: .; cdr3_aa: CASSLTEAGGYEQYF; cdr3_nt: TGTGCCAGCAGCTTGACGGAGGCAGGGGGCTACGAGCAGTACTTC
v_call: TRBV5-1; d_call: TRBD1; j_call: TRBJ2-5; clone_size: .; cdr3_aa: CASSSRQGEETQYF; cdr3_nt: TGCGCCAGCAGCTCAAGACAGGGTGAAGAGACCCAGTACTTC
v_call: TRBV7-3; d_call: TRBD1; j_call: TRBJ2-7; clone_size: .; cdr3_aa: CASSLGPLGTGLNEQYF; cdr3_nt: TGTGCCAGCAGCTTAGGCCCACTCGGGACAGGATTGAACGAGCAGTACTTC
v_call: TRBV4-3; d_call: TRBD2; j_call: TRBJ2-3; clone_size: .; cdr3_aa: CASSQVFRGGDTQYF; cdr3_nt: TGCGCCAGCAGCCAAGTATTCCGGGGAGGGGATACGCAGTATTTT
v_call: TRBV6-1; d_call: TRBD1; j_call: TRBJ1-2; clone_size: .; cdr3_aa: CASSDVDRGRWGYTF; cdr3_nt: TGTGCCAGCAGTGATGTCGACAGGGGGAGATGGGGCTACACCTTC
v_call: TRBV4-1; d_call: TRBD2; j_call: TRBJ2-5; clone_size: once; cdr3_aa: CASSLSLQRGDQETQYF; cdr3_nt: TGCGCCAGCAGCCTATCGTTACAGCGGGGGGACCAAGAGACCCAGTACTTC
v_call: TRBV9; d_call: TRBD2; j_call: TRBJ2-3; clone_size: .; cdr3_aa: CASSGRAGGLSIDTQYF; cdr3_nt: TGTGCCAGCAGCGGACGAGCGGGGGGGCTTTCGATAGATACGCAGTATTTT
v_call: TRBV19; d_call: .; j_call: TRBJ1-5; clone_size: .; cdr3_aa: CASLARERGQPQHF; cdr3_nt: TGTGCCAGTCTGGCCAGGGAAAGGGGTCAGCCCCAGCATTTT
v_call: TRBV18; d_call: TRBD1; j_call: TRBJ1-6; clone_size: once; cdr3_aa: CASSPAGGSYNSPLHF; cdr3_nt: TGTGCCAGCTCACCAGCAGGGGGTTCCTATAATTCACCCCTCCACTTT
v_call: TRBV15; d_call: TRBD1; j_call: TRBJ2-5; clone_size: .; cdr3_aa: CATSRPGQGRAQETQYF; cdr3_nt: TGTGCCACCAGCAGACCGGGACAGGGCCGGGCACAAGAGACCCAGTACTTC
v_call: TRBV27; d_call: TRBD2; j_call: TRBJ2-1; clone_size: few; cdr3_aa: CASRGLAGGYEQFF; cdr3_nt: TGTGCCAGCAGGGGACTAGCGGGAGGGTATGAGCAGTTCTTC
v_call: TRBV6-1; d_call: TRBD1; j_call: TRBJ1-5; clone_size: .; cdr3_aa: CAIGTGRQPQHF; cdr3_nt: TGTGCCATAGGGACAGGGCGCCAGCCCCAGCATTTT
v_call: TRBV6-4; d_call: TRBD2; j_call: TRBJ2-2; clone_size: .; cdr3_aa: CASRGVNTGELFF; cdr3_nt: TGTGCCAGCCGGGGGGTGAACACCGGGGAGCTGTTTTTT
v_call: TRBV11-2; d_call: .; j_call: TRBJ1-2; clone_size: .; cdr3_aa: CASSFDPAASNYGYTF; cdr3_nt: TGTGCCAGCAGCTTTGATCCGGCAGCGTCTAACTATGGCTACACCTTC
v_call: TRBV10-1; d_call: TRBD2; j_call: TRBJ2-1; clone_size: .; cdr3_aa: CASSEYLAGGRNEQFF; cdr3_nt: TGCGCCAGCAGTGAGTATCTAGCGGGAGGAAGAAATGAGCAGTTCTTC
v_call: TRBV7-3; d_call: TRBD1; j_call: TRBJ2-1; clone_size: .; cdr3_aa: CASSPPGQGSNEQFF; cdr3_nt: TGTGCCAGCAGCCCACCGGGACAGGGGAGCAATGAGCAGTTCTTC
v_call: TRBV7-3; d_call: TRBD2; j_call: TRBJ2-3; clone_size: .; cdr3_aa: CASSLMAGGVRDTQYF; cdr3_nt: TGTGCCAGCAGCTTAATGGCGGGAGGTGTGAGGGATACGCAGTATTTT
v_call: TRBV6-5; d_call: TRBD1; j_call: TRBJ2-7; clone_size: .; cdr3_aa: CASSYSTGTGNYEQYF; cdr3_nt: TGTGCCAGCAGTTACTCCACGGGGACAGGGAACTACGAGCAGTACTTC
v_call: TRBV4-1; d_call: TRBD2; j_call: TRBJ2-2; clone_size: .; cdr3_aa: CASSYGGRAVGELFF; cdr3_nt: TGCGCCAGCAGTTACGGCGGGAGGGCGGTCGGGGAGCTGTTTTTT
v_call: TRBV18; d_call: .; j_call: TRBJ2-7; clone_size: once; cdr3_aa: CASSAPGLYDSEQYF; cdr3_nt: TGTGCCAGCTCCGCGCCGGGACTTTACGATTCCGAGCAGTACTTC